This paragraph reports one T cell receptor (beta chain). Its antigen is undetermined. These data originate in a study of cytotoxic CD8 clonotypes in ibrutinib-treated CLL. In the study overall: The patient breakdown showed approximately ten relapsed/refractory and under 16 treatment-naive cases, with 17 IGHV unmutated. Study conclusions and caveats: Whereas clonality rose at ibrutinib response, it declined toward baseline at progression.

TCRdb's copy holds only in-frame clones and misses some; the assay was immunoSEQ multiplex PCR. The data contain 300,000 to 400,000 clones, over 55% of them singletons. Genomic DNA for TCR beta libraries, 2 to 2.5 micrograms, came from cryopreserved PBMCs. The germline CDR1 and CDR2 sequences are SGHRS and YFSETQ. The CDR3 runs to 13 residues. V was shortened by 6 bases and J by 0 bases, with 6 bases between the two germline ends. This specimen consisted of PBMCs, obtained after 36 months of ibrutinib treatment. The receptor was isolated from a human donor with chronic lymphocytic leukemia. J is TRBJ2-2 and V is TRBV5-1; D not certain. Written as DNA, the CDR3 is TGCGCCAGCACTAACACGAACACCGGGGAGCTGTTTTTT. It is translated as CASTNTNTGELFF.